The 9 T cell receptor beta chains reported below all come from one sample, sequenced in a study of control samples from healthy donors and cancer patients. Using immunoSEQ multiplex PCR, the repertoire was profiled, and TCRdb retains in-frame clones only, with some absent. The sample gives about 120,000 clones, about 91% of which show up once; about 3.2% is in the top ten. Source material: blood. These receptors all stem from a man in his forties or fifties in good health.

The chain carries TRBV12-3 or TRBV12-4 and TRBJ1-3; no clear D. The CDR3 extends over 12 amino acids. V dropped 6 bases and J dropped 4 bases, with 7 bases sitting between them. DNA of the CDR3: TGTGCCAGCAGGGTGCGGGGAAACACCATATATTTT. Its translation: CASRVRGNTIYF.

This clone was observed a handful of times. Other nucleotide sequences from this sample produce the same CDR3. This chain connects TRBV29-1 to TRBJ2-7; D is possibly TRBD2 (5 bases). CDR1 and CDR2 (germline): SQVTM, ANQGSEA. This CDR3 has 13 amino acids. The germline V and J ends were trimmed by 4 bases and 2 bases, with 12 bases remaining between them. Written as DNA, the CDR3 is TGCAGCGTTGTAATGGACTCTACCTACGAGCAGTACTTC. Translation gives CSVVMDSTYEQYF.

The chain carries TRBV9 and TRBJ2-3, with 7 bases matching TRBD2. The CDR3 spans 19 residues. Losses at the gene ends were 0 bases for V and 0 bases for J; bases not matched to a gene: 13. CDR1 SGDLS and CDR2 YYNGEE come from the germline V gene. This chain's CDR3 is CASSVEDQRGYQSTDTQYF. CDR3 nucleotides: TGTGCCAGCAGCGTAGAGGACCAGCGGGGCTACCAAAGCACAGATACGCAGTATTTT.

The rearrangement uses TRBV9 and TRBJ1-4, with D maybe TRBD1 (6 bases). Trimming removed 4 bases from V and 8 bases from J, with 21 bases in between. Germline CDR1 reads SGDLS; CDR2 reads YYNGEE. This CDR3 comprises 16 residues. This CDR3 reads CASSLNHGGAGEKLFF. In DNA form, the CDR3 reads TGTGCCAGCAGCCTCAACCATGGGGGGGCGGGAGAAAAACTGTTTTTT.

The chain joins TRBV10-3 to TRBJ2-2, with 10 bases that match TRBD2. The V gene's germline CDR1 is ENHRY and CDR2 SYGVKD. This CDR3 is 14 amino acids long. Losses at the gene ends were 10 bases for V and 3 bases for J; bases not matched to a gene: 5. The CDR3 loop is CATKRGGDTGELFF. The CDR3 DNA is TGTGCCACCAAGCGGGGGGGCGACACCGGGGAGCTGTTTTTT.

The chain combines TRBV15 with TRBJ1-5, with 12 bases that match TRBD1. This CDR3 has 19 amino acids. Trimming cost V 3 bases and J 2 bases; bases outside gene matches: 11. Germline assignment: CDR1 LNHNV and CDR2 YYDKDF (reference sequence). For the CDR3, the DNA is TGTGCCACCAGCAGGTTACCGGGACAGGGGGCGCTTGGCAATCAGCCCCAGCATTTT. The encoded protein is CATSRLPGQGALGNQPQHF.

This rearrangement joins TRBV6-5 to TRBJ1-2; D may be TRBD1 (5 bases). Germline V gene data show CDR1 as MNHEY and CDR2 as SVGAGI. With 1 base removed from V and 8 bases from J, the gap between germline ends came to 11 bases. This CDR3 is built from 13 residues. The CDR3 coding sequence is TGTGCCAGCAGTTACTTTAACCGGGGGGGCTACACCTTC. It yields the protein CASSYFNRGGYTF.

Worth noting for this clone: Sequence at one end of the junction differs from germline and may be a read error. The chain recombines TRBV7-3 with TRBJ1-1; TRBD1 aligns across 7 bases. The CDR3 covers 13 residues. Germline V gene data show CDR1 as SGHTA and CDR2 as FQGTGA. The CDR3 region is CASSVTGVAEAFF. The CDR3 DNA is TGTGCCAGCAGCGTAACAGGGGTGGCTGAAGCTTTCTTT.

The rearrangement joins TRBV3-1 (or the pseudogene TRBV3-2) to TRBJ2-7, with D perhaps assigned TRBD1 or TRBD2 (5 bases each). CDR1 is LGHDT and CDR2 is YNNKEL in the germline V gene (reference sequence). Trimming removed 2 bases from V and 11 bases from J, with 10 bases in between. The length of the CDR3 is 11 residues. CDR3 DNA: TGTGCCAGCAGCCAAAATGGGGGAGAGTACTTC. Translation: CASSQNGGEYF.